Only one count was recorded for the clone carrying this TCR beta chain. The authors' processing: Amplification with reference gene primers provided the estimates of nucleated cell counts. Only in-frame clones appear in the TCRdb table, and some are missing; sequencing was by immunoSEQ multiplex PCR. The DNA gave D and trimming, while V, J and clone size come from that table. The sample contains 150,000 to 200,000 clones, about 86% of which appear only once. This specimen comes from a study of blood T cell repertoires in COVID-19. Study details: Samples of COVID-19 (acute and convalescent) were obtained from the United States, Italy and Spain. Nucleic acid was either cDNA or gDNA, and it came from T cells, B-cell-depleted T cells, or PBMCs.

The CDR3 is 14 amino acids. Trimming left V 4 bases short and J 8 bases short, with 15 bases between. Germline-derived CDR1 and CDR2 are SGHKS and YYEKEE (reference sequence). The sequence was collected from a man aged 35 to 55 who had recovered from COVID-19. Sequences were obtained from PBMCs or T cells enriched from blood (not recorded which). V gene TRBV5-5 combines with J gene TRBJ1-4; TRBD1 is a possible D gene (6 bases). CDR3 in DNA: TGTGCCAGCAGCCCCCAGGGGAGAGGCGAAAAACTGTTTTTT. This translates into CASSPQGRGEKLFF.